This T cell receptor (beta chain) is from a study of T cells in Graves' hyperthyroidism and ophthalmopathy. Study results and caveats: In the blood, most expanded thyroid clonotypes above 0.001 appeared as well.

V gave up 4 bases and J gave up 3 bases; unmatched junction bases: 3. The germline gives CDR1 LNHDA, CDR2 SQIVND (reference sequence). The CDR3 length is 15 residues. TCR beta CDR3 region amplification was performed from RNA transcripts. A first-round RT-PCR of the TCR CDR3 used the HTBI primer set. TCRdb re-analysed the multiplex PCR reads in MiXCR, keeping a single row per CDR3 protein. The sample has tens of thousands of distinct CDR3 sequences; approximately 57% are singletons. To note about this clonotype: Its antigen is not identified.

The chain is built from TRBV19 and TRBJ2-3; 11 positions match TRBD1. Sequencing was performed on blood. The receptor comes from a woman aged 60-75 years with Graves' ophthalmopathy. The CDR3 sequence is CASSTGQGETDTQYF. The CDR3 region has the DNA TGTGCCAGTAGTACGGGACAGGGGGAAACAGATACGCAGTATTTT. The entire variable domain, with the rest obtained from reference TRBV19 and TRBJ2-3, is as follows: DGGITQSPKYLFRKEGQNVTLSCEQNLNHDAMYWYRQDPGQGLRLIYYSQIVNDFQKGDIAEGYSVSREKKESFPLTVTSAQKNPTAFYLCASSTGQGETDTQYFGPGTRLTVL.